What follows are 6 T cell receptor beta chains derived from one specimen sequenced in a study of blood T cell repertoires in COVID-19. Only in-frame clones appear in the TCRdb table, and some are missing; sequencing was by immunoSEQ multiplex PCR. Here the sample spans under 400,000 clones, around 87% being singletons. The sample consisted of peripheral blood. The origin of the receptors is a woman aged 25 to 45 with COVID-19, enrolled during active disease.

CDR3 sequence: CSVAAGDWDEQFF. CDR3 nucleotide sequence: TGCAGCGTTGCAGCGGGAGACTGGGATGAGCAGTTCTTC. This chain joins TRBV29-1 and TRBJ2-1; 8 bases line up with TRBD2. The V and J ends lost 4 bases and 8 bases, in that order; junction bases with no gene match: 7. Per germline, CDR1 SQVTM and CDR2 ANQGSEA. This CDR3 region has 13 residues.

The chain carries TRBV30 and TRBJ2-3, with D uncertain. CDR3 size: 14 residues. The germline CDR1 and CDR2 sequences are GTSNPN and SVGIG (reference sequence). V lost 2 bases to trimming and J lost 6 bases, with 15 bases between them. This CDR3 is CAWSFHGSRDTQYF. CDR3 nucleotides: TGTGCCTGGAGTTTCCACGGGTCCCGGGATACGCAGTATTTT.

The chain uses TRBV4-2 and TRBJ2-2; D is ambiguous. Germline V gene lookup returns CDR1 LGHNA and CDR2 YNFKEQ. The CDR3 is made up of 15 amino acids. The germline V and J ends were trimmed by 4 bases and 2 bases, with 11 bases remaining between them. This CDR3 reads CASSRRTVNTGELFF. CDR3 in DNA: TGTGCCAGCAGCCGGAGAACCGTTAACACCGGGGAGCTGTTTTTT.

CDR3 DNA: TGTGCCAGCAGTTCCCCCAGGGGTAGGGACTACGAGCAGTACTTC. Its protein is CASSSPRGRDYEQYF. The gene calls are TRBV28 and TRBJ2-7, with TRBD1 as a possible D gene (6 bases). The CDR3 length is 15 residues. V dropped 4 bases and J dropped 3 bases, with 16 bases sitting between them. CDR1 is MDHEN, CDR2 SYDVKM, per germline.

The chain employs TRBV28 and TRBJ2-7; 7 bases line up with TRBD1. The CDR3 consists of 16 residues. From germline, CDR1 is MDHEN and CDR2 SYDVKM. V lost 6 bases and J lost 7; bases outside the gene matches: 18. The CDR3 nucleotides are TGTGCCAGCAGCCCAGGGGGACGCCAGGGCCCGCGGGAGCAGTACTTC. Its translation is CASSPGGRQGPREQYF.

This chain connects TRBV5-4 to TRBJ2-3; no definite D call. Between the trimmed V and J ends, which lost 5 bases and 6 bases, there was a span of 16 bases. CDR1 is SGHNT and CDR2 is YYREEE in the germline V gene (reference sequence). This CDR3 is built from 14 residues. CDR3 DNA sequence: TGTGCCAGCAGACCTGGGCCCTACTTCGATACGCAGTATTTT. The encoded protein is CASRPGPYFDTQYF.